The 30 T cell receptor beta chains presented below share a single source sample, sequenced in a study of blood T cell repertoires in COVID-19. Here immunoSEQ multiplex PCR was the method, and the copy in TCRdb shows in-frame clones only, minus some. The sample consists of around 300,000 clones, nearly 90% of them appearing once. What was sequenced was PBMCs or T cells enriched from blood (not recorded which). These receptors were taken from a young woman with acute COVID-19.

The table lists this clone with a few counts. The V gene is TRBV7-2, the J gene TRBJ2-5; weak D call: TRBD2 (6 bases). Germline assignment: CDR1 SGHTA and CDR2 FQGNSA. The CDR3 covers 15 residues. V was trimmed by 3 bases and J by 5 bases, leaving 16 bases between them. The CDR3 DNA reads TGTGCCAGCAGCTTTGCTAGCGCAGTGGGGGAGACCCAGTACTTC. Translating it yields CASSFASAVGETQYF.

This chain connects TRBV6-5 to TRBJ2-7; a possible D gene is TRBD1 (6 bases). The CDR3 is 15 residues long. CDR1 MNHEY and CDR2 SVGAGI come from the germline V gene. Trimming shortened V by 6 bases and J by 5 bases, and 20 bases separated the two germline ends. CDR3 bases: TGTGCCAGCAGAAACAGGGAGAGGTTAGTGCACGAGCAGTACTTC. Its translation is CASRNRERLVHEQYF.

The genes are TRBV11-2 and TRBJ2-1; D perhaps matches TRBD1 (6 bases). Trimming took off 5 bases at V and 5 bases at J, with 25 bases between the two ends. The V gene's germline CDR1 is SGHAT and CDR2 FQNNGV. The CDR3 runs 18 residues. The CDR3 loop is CASSPVLGIRGKNNEQFF. The CDR3 DNA reads TGTGCCAGCAGCCCCGTACTCGGGATCAGGGGAAAAAACAATGAGCAGTTCTTC.

The chain employs TRBV2 and TRBJ1-4, with 9 bases identical to TRBD1. Per the germline V gene, CDR1 is SNHLY and CDR2 is FYNNEI. This CDR3 is built from 14 residues. Germline trimming cut 2 bases from V and 7 bases from J; bases unmatched to any gene: 2. The CDR3 nucleotides read TGTGCCAGCAGTGAACTGGGACAGGGTGAAAAACTGTTTTTT. It codes for CASSELGQGEKLFF.

V usage is TRBV5-8 and J usage is TRBJ2-5, with D perhaps TRBD2 (6 bases). The CDR3 length is 14 residues. Germline V gene sequence: CDR1 SGHTS, CDR2 YDEGEE. Trimming took off 6 bases at V and 5 bases at J, with 17 bases between the two ends. In DNA form, the CDR3 reads TGTGCCAGCACTGTGGGGGGTATTATGGAGACCCAGTACTTC. Translation: CASTVGGIMETQYF.

The rearrangement joins TRBV2 to TRBJ2-1; D is perhaps TRBD2 (6 bases). Germline CDR1 SNHLY, CDR2 FYNNEI. The CDR3 is 13 residues long. V was cut by 5 bases and J by 8 bases, with 13 bases left in between. CDR3 DNA sequence: TGTGCCAGCAGTCAGACTAGTCTGGATGAGCAGTTCTTC. It is translated as CASSQTSLDEQFF.

The chain has TRBV7-2 and TRBJ1-1, with D possibly TRBD1 on 6 matching bases. The CDR3 is 16 residues long. The germline gives CDR1 SGHTA, CDR2 FQGNSA. V lost 2 bases, J lost 4 bases, and 17 bases lay in between. The CDR3: CASSLNTWEGGTEAFF. The CDR3 bases are TGTGCCAGCAGCTTAAACACGTGGGAAGGGGGCACTGAAGCTTTCTTT.

The gene calls are TRBV12-3 or TRBV12-4 and TRBJ2-1; no clear D gene. With 5 bases removed from V and 10 bases from J, the gap between germline ends came to 9 bases. The CDR3 contains 11 residues. In nucleotides, the CDR3 is TGTGCCAGCAGTCCTTTCGGGGAGCAGTTCTTC. Protein product: CASSPFGEQFF.

The chain links TRBV5-4 to TRBJ2-3; 12 bases match TRBD2. The CDR3 has 16 residues. The V gene end was trimmed by 4 bases and the J gene end by 0 bases; junction bases not matched to a gene: 3. The germline CDR1 and CDR2 sequences are SGHNT and YYREEE (reference sequence). The CDR3 reads CASSQGLAGSTDTQYF. The CDR3 DNA is TGTGCCAGCAGCCAGGGACTAGCGGGTAGCACAGATACGCAGTATTTT.

This chain connects TRBV7-3 to TRBJ2-1; 14 bases match TRBD2. Germline assignment: CDR1 SGHTA and CDR2 FQGTGA. V shed 5 bases, J shed 9 bases, and the junction held 6 bases outside the gene matches. The CDR3 contains 15 residues. The CDR3 coding sequence is TGTGCCAGCAGCCTAGGGACTAGCGGGAGAGGTGAGCAGTTCTTC. Its translation: CASSLGTSGRGEQFF.

The chain is built from TRBV5-1 and TRBJ2-7, with 10 bases fitting TRBD1. The tail of the sequence fits TRBJ2-5 better, so the J call may be wrong. This CDR3 spans 19 amino acids. Germline assignment: CDR1 SGHRS and CDR2 YFSETQ. CDR3 region: CASSLGKSGTGVGRETQYF. The CDR3 DNA sequence: TGCGCCAGCAGCTTGGGTAAATCCGGGACAGGGGTCGGGAGAGAGACCCAGTACTTC.

V is TRBV5-6 and J is TRBJ1-2; 7 bases are shared with TRBD1. V shed 0 bases and J 10 bases; nucleotides not matched to a gene: 12. CDR1 is SGHDT, CDR2 YYEEEE, per germline. This CDR3 spans 15 amino acids. CDR3 coding DNA: TGTGCCAGCAGCTTGGACCCTTTACAGGGGCGAACCTACACCTTC. Translation gives CASSLDPLQGRTYTF.

This chain's CDR3 is CASNSRAGSSYEQYF. The CDR3 coding sequence is TGTGCCAGCAACTCAAGAGCGGGGAGCTCCTACGAGCAGTACTTC. This sequence joins TRBV27 and TRBJ2-7; 7 bases are shared with TRBD2. V lost 7 bases, J lost 0 bases, and 9 bases stayed unmatched. The CDR3 extends over 15 amino acids. The V gene's germline CDR1 is MNHEY and CDR2 SMNVEV (reference sequence).

The genes are TRBV5-1 and TRBJ1-4; weak D call: TRBD1 (5 bases). Germline V CDR1 and CDR2: SGHRS, YFSETQ. This CDR3 is 14 amino acids long. The germline V and J ends were trimmed by 0 bases and 5 bases, with 8 bases remaining between them. CDR3: CASSLGRTNEKLFF. For the CDR3, the DNA is TGCGCCAGCAGCTTGGGTCGGACAAATGAAAAACTGTTTTTT.

The rearrangement joins TRBV24-1 to TRBJ2-5; TRBD2 agrees at 10 bases. Germline V lookup: CDR1 KGHDR, CDR2 SFDVKD. CDR3 length: 17 amino acids. The J segment lost 2 bases and the V segment lost 1 base, leaving 6 bases of the junction unmatched. The CDR3 DNA follows: TGTGCCACCAGTGATTTCCCTAGCGGGAGAGCTCAAGAGACCCAGTACTTC. This gives the protein CATSDFPSGRAQETQYF.

CDR3: CASSTDSSGNEQFF. CDR3 DNA sequence: TGCGCCAGCAGTACTGACTCGAGCGGCAATGAGCAGTTCTTC. J is TRBJ2-1 and V is TRBV10-1; D is perhaps TRBD2 (5 bases). V was cut by 5 bases and J by 6 bases, with 14 bases left in between. The CDR3 loop spans 14 amino acids. Looked up from germline, CDR1 is WNHNN and CDR2 is SYGVQD (reference sequence).

The chain carries TRBV14 and TRBJ2-1; TRBD1 agrees at 10 bases. V shed 4 bases and J 4 bases; nucleotides not matched to a gene: 7. CDR3 length: 16 residues. Germline V lookup: CDR1 SGHDN, CDR2 FVKESK. CDR3 residues: CASSRLTGGLYNEQFF. The CDR3 DNA reads as TGTGCCAGCAGCCGATTGACAGGGGGCCTTTACAATGAGCAGTTCTTC.

As to this clone: Other DNA sequences from this sample encode an identical CDR3 as well. This chain links TRBV7-9 with TRBJ1-1; unclear D gene. Germline CDR1 SEHNR, CDR2 FQNEAQ (reference sequence). V was clipped by 5 bases and J by 1 base, with 2 bases between them. The CDR3 sequence is 11 residues long. DNA of the CDR3: TGTGCCAGCAGCCAGAACACTGAAGCTTTCTTT. Protein sequence: CASSQNTEAFF.

This chain joins TRBV28 and TRBJ1-5; 8 bases fit TRBD1. Germline CDR1 reads MDHEN; CDR2 reads SYDVKM. This CDR3 region has 13 residues. V shed 6 bases, J shed 4 bases, and the junction held 2 bases outside the gene matches. The CDR3 is CASRQGGNQPQHF. The CDR3 DNA sequence: TGTGCCAGCAGACAGGGGGGGAATCAGCCCCAGCATTTT.

This clone came up a few times. For the CDR3, the DNA is TGTGCCAGCAGCCGAACCGGGACTAGCGAAAATGAGCAGTTCTTC. Its translation: CASSRTGTSENEQFF. The rearrangement joins TRBV4-2 to TRBJ2-1, with 10 bases that match TRBD2. Germline V CDR1 and CDR2: LGHNA, YNFKEQ. CDR3 length: 15 residues. V gave up 4 bases and J gave up 7 bases; unmatched junction bases: 7.

This chain uses TRBV9 with TRBJ2-6, with 10 positions matching TRBD1. CDR1 and CDR2 from the germline V gene are SGDLS and YYNGEE. CDR3 length: 17 amino acids. With V trimmed by 0 bases and J by 0 bases, 0 bases remained unmatched. The CDR3, as DNA: TGTGCCAGCAGCGTAGGGGACAGGGGCTCTGGGGCCAACGTCCTGACTTTC. It translates to CASSVGDRGSGANVLTF.

The chain has TRBV7-8 and TRBJ2-2, with D tentatively TRBD1 (5 bases). The ends were cut back, 5 bases at V and 2 bases at J, with 12 bases in the middle. The CDR3 contains 15 residues. CDR1 is SGHVS and CDR2 is FQNEAQ in the germline V gene. Here the CDR3 reads CASSPRTGNTGELFF. For the CDR3, the DNA is TGTGCCAGCAGCCCTCGAACAGGAAACACCGGGGAGCTGTTTTTT. The variable domain in full, completed from reference TRBV7-8 and TRBJ2-2, reads GAGVSQSPRYKVAKRGQDVALRCDPISGHVSLFWYQQALGQGPEFLTYFQNEAQLDKSGLPSDRFFAERPEGSVSTLKIQRTQQEDSAVYLCASSPRTGNTGELFFGEGSRLTVL.

This clone showed up just a few times. This sequence joins TRBV14 and TRBJ2-2; 7 bases are a match to TRBD2. CDR1 and CDR2 (germline): SGHDN, FVKESK. The CDR3 is 16 amino acids. The V segment lost 2 bases and the J segment 5 bases; nucleotides outside the gene matches: 8. The CDR3 reads CASSQPSGTMTGELFF. The CDR3 DNA is TGTGCCAGCAGCCAACCAAGTGGGACTATGACCGGGGAGCTGTTTTTT.

J is TRBJ1-2 and V is TRBV5-1, with D possibly being TRBD1 (6 bases). The germline V gene encodes CDR1 SGHRS and CDR2 YFSETQ. This CDR3 has 16 amino acids. Trimming removed 0 bases at V and 2 bases at J, with 14 bases between. The DNA for the CDR3 is TGCGCCAGCAGCTTGGGACGACAAGGGACAAACTATGGCTACACCTTC. Translating gives CASSLGRQGTNYGYTF.

CDR3 in amino acids: CASSPRTGERGVNTEAFF. CDR3 coding DNA: TGTGCCAGCAGCCCACGGACAGGGGAAAGGGGAGTAAACACTGAAGCTTTCTTT. This rearrangement joins TRBV7-3 to TRBJ1-1; 9 nucleotides match TRBD1. V trimming: 5 bases; J trimming: 2 bases; junction bases outside the gene matches: 15. The germline V gene has CDR1 SGHTA and CDR2 FQGTGA. This CDR3 is built from 18 residues.

The rearrangement links TRBV2 to TRBJ2-7; TRBD2 matches 9 bases. Germline trimming cut 7 bases from V and 2 bases from J; bases unmatched to any gene: 9. CDR1 and CDR2 from the germline V gene are SNHLY and FYNNEI. CDR3 size: 15 residues. The CDR3 loop is CASNLGGGRAYEQYF. CDR3 sequence (DNA): TGTGCCAGCAACCTCGGGGGCGGGAGGGCCTACGAGCAGTACTTC.

The CDR3 loop reads CASSQGVRTSVGLSDTQYF. The CDR3 bases are TGTGCCAGCAGCCAAGGAGTGAGAACTAGCGTCGGGCTCTCAGATACGCAGTATTTT. The chain links TRBV4-2 to TRBJ2-3, with TRBD2 matching 7 bases. Germline loops: CDR1 LGHNA, CDR2 YNFKEQ. This CDR3 has 19 amino acids. The V segment lost 1 base and the J segment 4 bases; nucleotides outside the gene matches: 17.

The genes are TRBV5-1 and TRBJ2-3; 9 bases fit TRBD1. Trimming removed 3 bases from V and 8 bases from J; junction bases left unmatched: 7. This CDR3 has 14 residues. CDR1 and CDR2 (germline): SGHRS, YFSETQ. CDR3 nucleotide sequence: TGCGCCAGCAGCTCGGGACAGGGATTGGGTACGCAGTATTTT. Encoded protein: CASSSGQGLGTQYF.

V usage is TRBV10-2 and J usage is TRBJ2-1; D may be TRBD2 (6 bases). The germline CDR1 and CDR2 sequences are WSHSY and SAAADI. Trimming cost V 4 bases and J 2 bases, with 12 bases left between them. The length of the CDR3 is 15 residues. CDR3 in amino acids: CASSVGGDPYNEQFF. The CDR3, as DNA: TGCGCCAGCAGTGTCGGAGGGGACCCCTACAATGAGCAGTTCTTC.

The V and J genes are TRBV12-3 or TRBV12-4 and TRBJ1-1, with a weak D call TRBD1 (5 bases). The germline V and J ends were trimmed by 7 bases and 1 base, with 7 bases remaining between them. The CDR3 has 12 residues. CDR3 region: CASTGKNTEAFF. The CDR3 bases are TGTGCCAGCACAGGGAAGAACACTGAAGCTTTCTTT.